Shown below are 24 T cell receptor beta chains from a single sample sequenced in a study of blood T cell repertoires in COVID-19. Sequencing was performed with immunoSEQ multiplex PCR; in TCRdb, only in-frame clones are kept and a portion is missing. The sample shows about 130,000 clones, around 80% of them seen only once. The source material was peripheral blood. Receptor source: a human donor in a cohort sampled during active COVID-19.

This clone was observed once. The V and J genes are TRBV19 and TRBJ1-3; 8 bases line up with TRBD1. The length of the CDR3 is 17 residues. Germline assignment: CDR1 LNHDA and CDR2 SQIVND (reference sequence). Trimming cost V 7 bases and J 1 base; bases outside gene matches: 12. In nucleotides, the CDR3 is TGTGCCAGTAACGAGGACAGGGTAAAAACGTCTGGAAACACCATATATTTT. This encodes CASNEDRVKTSGNTIYF.

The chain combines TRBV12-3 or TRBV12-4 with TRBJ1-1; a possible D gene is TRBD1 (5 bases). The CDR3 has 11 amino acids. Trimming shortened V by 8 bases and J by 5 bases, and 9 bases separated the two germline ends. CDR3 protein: CASRQGTEAFF. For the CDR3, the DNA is TGTGCCAGCCGCCAGGGAACTGAAGCTTTCTTT.

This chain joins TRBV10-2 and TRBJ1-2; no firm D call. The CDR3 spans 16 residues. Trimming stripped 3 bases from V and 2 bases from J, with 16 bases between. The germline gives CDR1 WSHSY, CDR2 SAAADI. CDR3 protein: CASSDPRQRQNYGYTF. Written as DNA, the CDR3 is TGCGCCAGCAGTGACCCACGCCAGAGGCAAAACTATGGCTACACCTTC.

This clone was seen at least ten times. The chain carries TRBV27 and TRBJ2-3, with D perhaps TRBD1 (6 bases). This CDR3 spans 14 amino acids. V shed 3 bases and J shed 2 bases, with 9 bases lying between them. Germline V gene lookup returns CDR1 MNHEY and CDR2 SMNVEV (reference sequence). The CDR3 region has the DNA TGTGCCAGCAGTTTCCGGGACACCACAGATACGCAGTATTTT. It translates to CASSFRDTTDTQYF.

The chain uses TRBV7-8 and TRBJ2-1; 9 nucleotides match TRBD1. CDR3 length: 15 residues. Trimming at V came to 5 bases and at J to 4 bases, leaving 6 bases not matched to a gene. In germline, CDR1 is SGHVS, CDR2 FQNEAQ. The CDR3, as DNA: TGTGCCAGCAGCCCCCGGGACAGGGTATACAATGAGCAGTTCTTC. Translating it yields CASSPRDRVYNEQFF.

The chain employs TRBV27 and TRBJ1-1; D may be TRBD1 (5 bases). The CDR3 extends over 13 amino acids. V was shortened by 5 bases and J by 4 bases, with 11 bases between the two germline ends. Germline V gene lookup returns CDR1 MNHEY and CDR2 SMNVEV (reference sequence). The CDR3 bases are TGTGCCAGCAGTCGTCGGGGGACCACTGAAGCTTTCTTT. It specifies CASSRRGTTEAFF.

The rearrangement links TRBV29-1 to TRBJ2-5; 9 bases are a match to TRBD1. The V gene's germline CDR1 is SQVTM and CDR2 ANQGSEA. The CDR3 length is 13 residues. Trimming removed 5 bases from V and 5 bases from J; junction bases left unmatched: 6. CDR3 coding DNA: TGCAGCGTTACAGGGGGCCGTAGGGAGACCCAGTACTTC. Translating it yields CSVTGGRRETQYF.

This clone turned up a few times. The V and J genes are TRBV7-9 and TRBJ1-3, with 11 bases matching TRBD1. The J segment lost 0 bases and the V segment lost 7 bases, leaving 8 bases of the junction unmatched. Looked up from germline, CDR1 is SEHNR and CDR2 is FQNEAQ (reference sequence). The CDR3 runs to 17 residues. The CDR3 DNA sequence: TGTGCCAGCAAGGTGGACAGGGGGCTTAGCTCTGGAAACACCATATATTTT. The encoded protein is CASKVDRGLSSGNTIYF.

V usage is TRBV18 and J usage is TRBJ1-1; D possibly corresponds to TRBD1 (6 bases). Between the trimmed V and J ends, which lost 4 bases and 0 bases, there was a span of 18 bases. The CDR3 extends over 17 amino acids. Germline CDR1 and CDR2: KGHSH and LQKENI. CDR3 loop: CASSRGQSHFMNTEAFF. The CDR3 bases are TGTGCCAGCTCACGAGGACAGTCCCACTTTATGAACACTGAAGCTTTCTTT.

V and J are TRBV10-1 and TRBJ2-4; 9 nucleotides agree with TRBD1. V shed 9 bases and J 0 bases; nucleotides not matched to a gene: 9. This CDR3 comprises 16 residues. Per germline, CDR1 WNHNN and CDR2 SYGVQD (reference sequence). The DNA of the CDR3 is TGCGCCAGGAACTACGGGGGACAGGGAGCCAAAAACATTCAGTACTTC. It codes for CARNYGGQGAKNIQYF.

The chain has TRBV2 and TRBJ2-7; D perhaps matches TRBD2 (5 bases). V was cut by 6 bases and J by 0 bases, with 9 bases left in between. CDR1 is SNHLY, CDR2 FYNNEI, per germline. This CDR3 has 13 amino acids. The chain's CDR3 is CASRLGSSYEQYF. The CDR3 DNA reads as TGTGCCAGCAGGCTGGGGAGCTCCTACGAGCAGTACTTC.

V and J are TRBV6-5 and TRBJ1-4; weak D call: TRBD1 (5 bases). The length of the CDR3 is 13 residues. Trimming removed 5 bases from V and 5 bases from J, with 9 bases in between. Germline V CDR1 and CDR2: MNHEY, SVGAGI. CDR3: CASSPGGNEKLFF. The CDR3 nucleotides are TGTGCCAGCAGTCCCGGGGGGAATGAAAAACTGTTTTTT.

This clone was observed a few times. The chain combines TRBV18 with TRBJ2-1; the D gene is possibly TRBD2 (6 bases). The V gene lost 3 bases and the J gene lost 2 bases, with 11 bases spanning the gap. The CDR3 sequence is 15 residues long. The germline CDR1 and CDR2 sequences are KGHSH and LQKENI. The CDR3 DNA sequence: TGTGCCAGCTCACCGCTGACTAGGGCCTACAATGAGCAGTTCTTC. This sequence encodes CASSPLTRAYNEQFF. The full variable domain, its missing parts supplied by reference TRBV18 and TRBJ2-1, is NAGVMQNPRHLVRRRGQEARLRCSPMKGHSHVYWYRQLPEEGLKFMVYLQKENIIDESGMPKERFSAEFPKEGPSILRIQQVVRGDSAAYFCASSPLTRAYNEQFFGPGTRLTVL.

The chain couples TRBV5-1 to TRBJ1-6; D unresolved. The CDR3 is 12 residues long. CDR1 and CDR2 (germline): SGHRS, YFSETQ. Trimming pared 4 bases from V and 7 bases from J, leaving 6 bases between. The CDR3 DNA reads TGCGCCAGCAGCGAGCCCAATTCACCCCTCCACTTT. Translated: CASSEPNSPLHF.

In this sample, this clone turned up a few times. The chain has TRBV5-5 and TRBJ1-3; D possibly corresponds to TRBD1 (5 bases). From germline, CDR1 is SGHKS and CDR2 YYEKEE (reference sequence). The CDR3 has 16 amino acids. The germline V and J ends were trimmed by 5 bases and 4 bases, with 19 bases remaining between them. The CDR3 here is CASRPETQGLGNTIYF. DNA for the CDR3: TGTGCCAGCAGACCCGAAACGCAGGGTCTCGGAAACACCATATATTTT.

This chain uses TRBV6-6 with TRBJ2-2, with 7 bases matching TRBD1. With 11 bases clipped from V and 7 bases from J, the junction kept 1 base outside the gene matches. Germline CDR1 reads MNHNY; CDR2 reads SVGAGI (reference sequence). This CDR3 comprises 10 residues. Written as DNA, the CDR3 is TGTGCCGCAGGGGGCGGGGAGCTGTTTTTT. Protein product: CAAGGGELFF.

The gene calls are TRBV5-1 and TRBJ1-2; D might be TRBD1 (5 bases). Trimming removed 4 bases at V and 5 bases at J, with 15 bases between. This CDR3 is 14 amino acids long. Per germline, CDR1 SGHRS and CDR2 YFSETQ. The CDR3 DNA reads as TGCGCCAGCAGCCTCCTTGGGGGGGAGTATGGCTACACCTTC. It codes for CASSLLGGEYGYTF.

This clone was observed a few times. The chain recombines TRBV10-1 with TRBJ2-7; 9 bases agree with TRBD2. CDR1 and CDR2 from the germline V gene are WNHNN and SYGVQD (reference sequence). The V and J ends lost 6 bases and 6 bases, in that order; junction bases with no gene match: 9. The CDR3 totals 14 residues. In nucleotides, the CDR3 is TGCGCCAGCAGCCGTCAGCGGGGGGAATTCGAGCAGTACTTC. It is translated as CASSRQRGEFEQYF.

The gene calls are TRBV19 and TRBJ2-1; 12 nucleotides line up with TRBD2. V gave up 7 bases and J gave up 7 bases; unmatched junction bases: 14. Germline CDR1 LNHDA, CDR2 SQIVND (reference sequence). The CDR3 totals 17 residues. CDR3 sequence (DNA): TGTGCCAGTATCGCGAACACACGACTAGCGGGGGAGAATGAGCAGTTCTTC. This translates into CASIANTRLAGENEQFF.

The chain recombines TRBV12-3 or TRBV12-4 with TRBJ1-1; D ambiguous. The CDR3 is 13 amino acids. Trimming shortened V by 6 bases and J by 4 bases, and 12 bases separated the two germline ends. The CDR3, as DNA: TGTGCCAGCAGCCAGTCGATATTCACTGAAGCTTTCTTT. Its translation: CASSQSIFTEAFF.

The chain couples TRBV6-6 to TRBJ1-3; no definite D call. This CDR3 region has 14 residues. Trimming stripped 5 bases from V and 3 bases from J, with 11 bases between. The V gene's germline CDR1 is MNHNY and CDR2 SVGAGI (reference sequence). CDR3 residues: CASSTPEVGNTIYF. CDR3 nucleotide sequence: TGTGCCAGCAGTACCCCGGAGGTTGGAAACACCATATATTTT.

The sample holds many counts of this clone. In DNA, the CDR3 is TGTGCCAGTAGCACGGGATCAGATACCTCTGGAAACACCATATATTTT. It specifies CASSTGSDTSGNTIYF. The chain carries TRBV19 and TRBJ1-3; no reliable D call. The CDR3 has 16 amino acids. In germline, CDR1 is LNHDA, CDR2 SQIVND (reference sequence). Trimming took 6 bases from V and 0 from J, leaving 15 bases between them.

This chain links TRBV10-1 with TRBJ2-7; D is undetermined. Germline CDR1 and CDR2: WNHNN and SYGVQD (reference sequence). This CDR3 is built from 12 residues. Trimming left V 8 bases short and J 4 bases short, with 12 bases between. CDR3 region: CASSIDGYEQYF. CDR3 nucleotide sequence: TGCGCCAGCTCCATTGACGGGTACGAGCAGTACTTC.

The CDR3 region is CASSYAGQPMGSPLHF. In DNA, the CDR3 is TGTGCCAGCAGTTACGCGGGACAGCCTATGGGTTCACCCCTCCACTTT. The V and J genes are TRBV6-5 and TRBJ1-6; 7 bases line up with TRBD1. Unmatched junction bases numbered 10, after V lost 2 bases and J lost 9 bases. Per the germline V gene, CDR1 is MNHEY and CDR2 is SVGAGI. The CDR3 length is 16 residues.